This T cell receptor beta chain was sequenced for a study of beta chain features in type 1 diabetes. Study background: Healthy donors and patients had similar age, gender and cell yields.

V lost 5 bases, J lost 7 bases, and 14 bases lay in between. This CDR3 is 12 amino acids long. Germline loops: CDR1 GTSNPN, CDR2 SVGIG (reference sequence). The study, taken as a whole, reports: When Type 1 diabetes patients were examined, their TCRB CDR3s proved moderately but significantly shorter in all four CD4+ subsets.

The isolated RNA, all of it, was reverse transcribed, so expressed TCRB transcripts were what got sequenced. Clones were sequenced by immunoSEQ multiplex PCR, and TCRdb holds only the in-frame ones, with some missing. Of 300,000 to 400,000 clones in the sample, roughly 12% were seen once. For this clone: The antigen remains undetermined.

This clonotype was sampled from a woman between 18 and 29 years old with type 1 diabetes. V is TRBV30 and J is TRBJ1-2; TRBD1 is a possible D gene (6 bases). The sample taken for sequencing was naive CD4+ T cells from blood. This CDR3 reads CAWGTSPIGYTF. The CDR3 DNA reads TGTGCCTGGGGGACATCCCCAATTGGCTACACCTTC.